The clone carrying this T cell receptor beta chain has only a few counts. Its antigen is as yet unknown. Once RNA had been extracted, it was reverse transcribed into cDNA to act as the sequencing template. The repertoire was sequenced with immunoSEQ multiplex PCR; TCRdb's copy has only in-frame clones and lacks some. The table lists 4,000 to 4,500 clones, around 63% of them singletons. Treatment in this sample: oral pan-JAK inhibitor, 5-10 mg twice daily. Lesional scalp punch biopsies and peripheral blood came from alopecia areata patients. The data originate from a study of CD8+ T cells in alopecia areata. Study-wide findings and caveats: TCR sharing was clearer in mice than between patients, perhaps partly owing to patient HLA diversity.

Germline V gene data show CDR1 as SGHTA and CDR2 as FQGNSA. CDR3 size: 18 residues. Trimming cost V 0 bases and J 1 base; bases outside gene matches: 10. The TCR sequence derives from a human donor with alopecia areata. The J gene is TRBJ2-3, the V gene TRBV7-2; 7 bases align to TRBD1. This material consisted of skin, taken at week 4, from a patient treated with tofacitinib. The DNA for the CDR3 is TGTGCCAGCAGCTTAGCTTTTCAACAGGGGCCCGGCACAGATACGCAGTATTTT. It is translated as CASSLAFQQGPGTDTQYF.